The 2 T cell receptor beta chains below were found in one sample sequenced in a study of OX40 agonist ivuxolimab in advanced cancers. TCRdb's table, derived via immunoSEQ multiplex PCR, lists solely in-frame clones and lacks some. The profile shows some 60,000 clones, around 92% of them singletons. The sample here was CD4+ or CD8+ T cells sorted from blood, taken in a trial of the OX40 agonist ivuxolimab. The receptors stem from an adult with an advanced solid tumor such as melanoma, head and neck, liver or kidney cancer.

The chain couples TRBV2 to TRBJ1-1; no firm D call. The CDR3 length is 15 residues. Trimming took 0 bases from V and 7 from J, leaving 15 bases between them. The germline CDR1 and CDR2 sequences are SNHLY and FYNNEI. DNA for the CDR3: TGTGCCAGCAGTGAAGCTCTTGGGGTGGCTGGTGAAGCTTTCTTT. This gives the protein CASSEALGVAGEAFF.

This chain joins TRBV18 and TRBJ2-7; perhaps TRBD2 as D (6 bases). The CDR3 runs 12 residues. CDR1 and CDR2 from the germline V gene are KGHSH and LQKENI. The germline V and J ends were trimmed by 2 bases and 11 bases, with 13 bases remaining between them. The CDR3 DNA follows: TGTGCCAGCTCACCAGGCGGGAAGGAGGAGTACTTC. Its translation: CASSPGGKEEYF.